A selection of T cell receptor beta chains follows, all from one sample in a study of CD4 T cells in relation to SARS-CoV-2 and coronaviruses. Clones were read by immunoSEQ multiplex PCR, and TCRdb kept only the in-frame ones, dropping some. The table shows 20,000 to 25,000 clones, with 70% to 80% occurring only once. These receptors have no identified antigens. The sample taken for sequencing was CD4+ T cells from PBMCs, cultured in vitro. These receptors were taken from a human donor in good health. The CDR3 runs from the conserved cysteine through the conserved F or W. A D gene is named only where the DNA matches it firmly. Not every row has a clone size; where given, it reads once, few, many or a size class.

-	18	TRBV21-1	-	TRBJ2-7	CASSNEDGVYYTNYEQYF	TGTGCCAGCAGCAATGAGGACGGGGTTTACTATACAAACTACGAGCAGTACTTC
few	14	TRBV28	-	TRBJ2-3	CASSLAGATDTQYF	TGTGCCAGCAGTTTAGCGGGGGCCACAGATACGCAGTATTTT
few	15	TRBV4-2	-	TRBJ1-3	CASSNRPDSGNTIYF	TGTGCCAGCAGCAACAGACCCGATTCGGGAAACACCATATATTTT
-	15	TRBV19	TRBD2	TRBJ2-5	CANPRTSGNQETQYF	TGTGCCAACCCCCGGACTAGCGGGAACCAAGAGACCCAGTACTTC
-	17	TRBV27	-	TRBJ2-4	CASSSQGGGQAKNIQYF	TGTGCCAGCAGTTCCCAGGGGGGGGGTCAGGCCAAAAACATTCAGTACTTC
-	13	TRBV12-3/TRBV12-4	-	TRBJ2-1	CASSPGTENEQFF	TGTGCCAGCAGTCCCGGGACCGAGAATGAGCAGTTCTTC
-	15	TRBV25-1	-	TRBJ1-1	CASSPHGGARAEAFF	TGTGCCAGCAGTCCTCACGGAGGTGCGAGGGCGGAAGCTTTCTTT
-	14	TRBV9	TRBD1	TRBJ2-7	CASSAGTGPYEQYF	TGTGCCAGCAGCGCCGGGACAGGGCCTTACGAGCAGTACTTC
-	14	TRBV28	-	TRBJ1-2	CASSPPVTNYGYTF	TGTGCCAGCAGCCCCCCCGTGACGAACTATGGCTACACCTTC
few	14	TRBV1	-	TRBJ1-2	CTSSQEKGEVGYTF	TGCACCAGCAGCCAAGAAAAGGGTGAGGTTGGCTACACCTTC
few	12	TRBV10-3	-	TRBJ2-3	CAIKSAEGTQYF	TGTGCCATCAAGTCTGCCGAGGGTACGCAGTATTTT
-	15	TRBV28	TRBD1	TRBJ1-2	CASSFRDRALYGYTF	TGTGCCAGCAGTTTCCGGGACAGGGCACTCTATGGCTACACCTTC
-	14	TRBV7-2	TRBD1	TRBJ1-2	CASSSPGGVNGYTF	TGTGCCAGCAGCTCACCAGGGGGGGTGAATGGCTACACCTTC
-	17	TRBV10-3	TRBD2	TRBJ2-1	CAISEEAGDSSYNEQFF	TGTGCCATCAGTGAGGAAGCGGGAGACAGCTCCTACAATGAGCAGTTCTTC
few	15	TRBV6-2/TRBV6-3	-	TRBJ2-1	CASRPYRNSYNEQFF	TGTGCCAGCAGACCTTACCGAAACTCCTACAATGAGCAGTTCTTC
-	13	TRBV30	-	TRBJ2-3	CAWSSLLADTQYF	TGTGCCTGGAGTTCCCTACTAGCAGATACGCAGTATTTT
-	17	TRBV19	TRBD1	TRBJ1-5	CASSIGHRDSLNQPQHF	TGTGCCAGTAGTATTGGCCACCGGGACAGTCTAAATCAGCCCCAGCATTTT
-	13	TRBV5-1	-	TRBJ1-1	CASSVDQPTEAFF	TGCGCCAGCAGCGTCGACCAGCCCACTGAAGCTTTCTTT
once	16	TRBV19	TRBD1	TRBJ1-2	CASSTPGTAPNYGYTF	TGTGCCAGTAGTACCCCCGGGACAGCACCAAACTATGGCTACACCTTC
-	16	TRBV5-1	-	TRBJ1-1	CASSLVVGLGNTEAFF	TGCGCCAGCAGCTTGGTGGTAGGGTTAGGGAACACTGAAGCTTTCTTT
-	10	TRBV20-1	-	TRBJ1-4	CSAGQEKLFF	TGCAGTGCGGGACAAGAAAAACTGTTTTTT
few	14	TRBV5-1	-	TRBJ2-1	CASSLGLPGDEQFF	TGCGCCAGCAGCTTAGGACTTCCGGGGGATGAGCAGTTCTTC
-	16	TRBV9	TRBD2	TRBJ2-1	CASNPVLASGNLEQFF	TGTGCCAGCAACCCCGTTTTGGCTAGCGGGAATTTAGAGCAGTTCTTC
-	18	TRBV5-6	TRBD2	TRBJ2-5	CASSYRLAGMGRGETQYF	TGTGCCAGCAGTTATCGACTAGCGGGAATGGGACGCGGCGAGACCCAGTACTTC
-	13	TRBV25-1	TRBD1	TRBJ1-2	CASTSQGVYGYTF	TGTGCCAGCACCTCCCAGGGGGTCTATGGCTACACCTTC
-	13	TRBV20-1	-	TRBJ2-5	CSASSVAQETQYF	TGCAGTGCTAGTTCCGTAGCTCAGGAGACCCAGTACTTC
-	11	TRBV6-1	-	TRBJ1-1	CASGGGPEAFF	TGTGCCAGTGGAGGGGGGCCTGAAGCTTTCTTT
-	13	TRBV12-3/TRBV12-4	-	TRBJ2-5	CASRLTDQETQYF	TGTGCCAGCAGACTGACAGACCAAGAGACCCAGTACTTC
-	13	TRBV24-1	TRBD1	TRBJ1-2	CATSDRDSYGYTF	TGTGCCACCAGTGACCGGGACAGCTATGGCTACACCTTC
once	15	TRBV5-1	-	TRBJ1-2	CASSMNSASNYGYTF	TGCGCCAGCAGCATGAACAGCGCTTCGAACTATGGCTACACCTTC
few	18	TRBV5-6	-	TRBJ2-6	CASSPARTAHSGANVLTF	TGTGCCAGCAGCCCGGCAAGGACGGCCCACTCTGGGGCCAACGTCCTGACTTTC
-	14	TRBV27	TRBD2	TRBJ2-7	CASRRLAGGGEQYF	TGTGCCAGCAGAAGACTAGCGGGAGGTGGGGAGCAGTACTTC
-	14	TRBV29-1	TRBD1	TRBJ2-1	CSAHDRGSYNEQFF	TGCAGCGCCCACGACAGGGGGTCCTACAATGAGCAGTTCTTC
-	15	TRBV19	TRBD2	TRBJ2-1	CASSITVAGASEQFF	TGTGCCAGTAGTATTACGGTAGCGGGAGCAAGTGAGCAGTTCTTC
-	16	TRBV6-5	-	TRBJ2-1	CASSYSMVPPVDEQFF	TGTGCCAGCAGTTACTCGATGGTCCCTCCTGTAGATGAGCAGTTCTTC
-	14	TRBV28	-	TRBJ2-7	CASSRSGDSYEQYF	TGTGCCAGCAGTAGAAGCGGTGACTCCTACGAGCAGTACTTC
few	12	TRBV5-1	-	TRBJ1-1	CASSPTGTEAFF	TGCGCCAGCAGCCCGACGGGCACTGAAGCTTTCTTT
-	12	TRBV6-5	-	TRBJ2-1	CASSQSGDEQFF	TGTGCCAGCAGCCAGAGCGGAGATGAGCAGTTCTTC
medium-sized	15	TRBV5-1	TRBD1	TRBJ2-7	CASSGGQGARYEQYF	TGCGCCAGCAGCGGAGGACAGGGGGCTCGCTACGAGCAGTACTTC
-	12	TRBV12-3/TRBV12-4	-	TRBJ1-1	CASSFMETEAFF	TGTGCCAGCAGTTTTATGGAGACTGAAGCTTTCTTT